A single sample gave rise to the 24 T cell receptor beta chains below, sequenced in a study of shared clonotypes between healthy human individuals. Clones were read by immunoSEQ multiplex PCR, and TCRdb kept only the in-frame ones, dropping some. The sample includes around 2,000,000 clones, approximately 94% of them seen just once. Naive CD8 cells lacked CD45RO and underwent positive selection for CCR7, leaving out terminally differentiated effector memory CD45RA+ cells. Sequenced material: naive CD8+ T cells sorted from blood. The source is a young man in good health.

This chain uses TRBV27 with TRBJ1-1; weak D call: TRBD1 (6 bases). Looked up from germline, CDR1 is MNHEY and CDR2 is SMNVEV (reference sequence). V lost 4 bases to trimming and J lost 7 bases, with 16 bases between them. The CDR3 has 14 amino acids. CDR3 bases: TGTGCCAGCAGTTATGTCGGGGGCCCCCTTGAAGCTTTCTTT. This codes for CASSYVGGPLEAFF.

This chain links TRBV27 with TRBJ2-7; 8 bases agree with TRBD1. CDR1 is MNHEY, CDR2 SMNVEV, per germline (reference sequence). The J segment lost 5 bases and the V segment lost 6 bases, leaving 6 bases of the junction unmatched. The CDR3 runs to 13 residues. CDR3 in amino acids: CASRRTGFDEQYF. Written as DNA, the CDR3 is TGTGCCAGCAGACGGACAGGGTTCGACGAGCAGTACTTC.

V and J are TRBV5-6 and TRBJ1-2; 7 nucleotides align to TRBD1. The CDR3 spans 13 residues. Germline lookup yields CDR1 SGHDT and CDR2 YYEEEE. J lost 8 bases, V lost 2 bases, and 6 bases had no gene match. The CDR3 loop is CASSFDRDMGYTF. The CDR3 nucleotides read TGTGCCAGCAGCTTCGACAGGGACATGGGCTACACCTTC. Drawing the rest from reference TRBV5-6 and TRBJ1-2, the complete variable domain is DAGVTQSPTHLIKTRGQQVTLRCSPKSGHDTVSWYQQALGQGPQFIFQYYEEEERQRGNFPDRFSGHQFPNYSSELNVNALLLGDSALYLCASSFDRDMGYTFGSGTRLTVV.

The chain has TRBV7-9 and TRBJ1-1, with TRBD1 matching over 8 bases. Germline V gene data show CDR1 as SEHNR and CDR2 as FQNEAQ (reference sequence). The CDR3 runs to 13 residues. V lost 11 bases to trimming and J lost 11 bases; unmatched junction nucleotides: 16. The CDR3 DNA sequence: TGTGCCGGACTCGGAGAGGGTACAGGGGGTGCTTTCTTT. Translating gives CAGLGEGTGGAFF.

J is TRBJ1-6 and V is TRBV15; 8 bases are shared with TRBD1. The CDR3 runs to 13 residues. V lost 8 bases, J lost 8 bases, and 5 bases stayed unmatched. Germline values: CDR1 LNHNV, CDR2 YYDKDF (reference sequence). CDR3 region: CATAVDRDSPLHF. The CDR3 DNA is TGTGCCACCGCAGTGGACAGGGATTCACCCCTCCACTTT.

This chain uses TRBV7-9 with TRBJ2-1; 13 bases agree with TRBD2. The V gene's germline CDR1 is SEHNR and CDR2 FQNEAQ (reference sequence). This CDR3 spans 18 amino acids. The J segment lost 1 base and the V segment lost 4 bases, leaving 7 bases of the junction unmatched. The CDR3 sequence: CASSSSGTSGDSYNEQFF. The CDR3 nucleotides are TGTGCCAGCAGCTCCTCCGGGACTAGCGGGGATTCCTACAATGAGCAGTTCTTC. Using reference TRBV7-9 and TRBJ2-1 for the parts outside the CDR3, the full variable domain is DTGVSQNPRHKITKRGQNVTFRCDPISEHNRLYWYRQTLGQGPEFLTYFQNEAQLEKSRLLSDRFSAERPKGSFSTLEIQRTEQGDSAMYLCASSSSGTSGDSYNEQFFGPGTRLTVL.

In nucleotides, the CDR3 is TGTGCCAGCAGTGAACCAATCCAGGAAGTCATGAACACTGAAGCTTTCTTT. Protein: CASSEPIQEVMNTEAFF. The rearrangement links TRBV2 to TRBJ1-1; D is unresolved. The CDR3 spans 17 residues. Per the germline V gene, CDR1 is SNHLY and CDR2 is FYNNEI. The V end was cut by 2 bases, the J end by 0 bases, with 16 bases between.

The chain couples TRBV11-2 to TRBJ1-3; D unresolved. The germline V and J ends were trimmed by 0 bases and 0 bases, with 6 bases remaining between them. The V gene's germline CDR1 is SGHAT and CDR2 FQNNGV. This CDR3 has 15 amino acids. As DNA, the CDR3 is TGTGCCAGCAGCTTAGAAGCCACCTCTGGAAACACCATATATTTT. Translating it yields CASSLEATSGNTIYF.

V is TRBV18 and J is TRBJ2-7; 9 bases line up with TRBD1. Germline assignment: CDR1 KGHSH and CDR2 LQKENI. The V gene end was trimmed by 2 bases and the J gene end by 1 base; junction bases not matched to a gene: 3. The CDR3 sequence is 15 residues long. CDR3 DNA sequence: TGTGCCAGCTCACCAGAGGACAGGGGTTCCTACGAGCAGTACTTC. Protein sequence: CASSPEDRGSYEQYF. The full variable domain, in which reference TRBV18 and TRBJ2-7 provide the parts outside the CDR3, is NAGVMQNPRHLVRRRGQEARLRCSPMKGHSHVYWYRQLPEEGLKFMVYLQKENIIDESGMPKERFSAEFPKEGPSILRIQQVVRGDSAAYFCASSPEDRGSYEQYFGPGTRLTVT.

The chain joins TRBV4-3 to TRBJ1-1; perhaps TRBD1 as D (6 bases). V lost 4 bases, J lost 0 bases, and 9 bases lay in between. Germline V gene sequence: CDR1 LGHNA, CDR2 YSLEER. The CDR3 consists of 14 residues. DNA for the CDR3: TGCGCCAGCAGCCCCGGGGGGCTGAACACTGAAGCTTTCTTT. Translating it yields CASSPGGLNTEAFF.

This clone was detected only once. The V call is TRBV4-1, the J call TRBJ2-7; 12 positions match TRBD2. Germline V gene data show CDR1 as MGHRA and CDR2 as YSYEKL. The trim removed 3 bases at V and 2 bases at J, leaving 5 bases unmatched. The CDR3 is 16 residues long. The CDR3 loop reads CASSHRTSGATYEQYF. The CDR3 DNA reads as TGCGCCAGCAGCCACCGGACTAGCGGGGCAACCTACGAGCAGTACTTC.

The V gene is TRBV19, the J gene TRBJ1-5; 9 nucleotides line up with TRBD1. The CDR3 length is 15 residues. The V and J ends lost 5 bases and 3 bases, in that order; junction bases with no gene match: 5. Germline V gene data show CDR1 as LNHDA and CDR2 as SQIVND (reference sequence). The CDR3 loop reads CASSVWTGDNQPQHF. The CDR3 DNA reads TGTGCCAGTAGTGTCTGGACAGGGGACAATCAGCCCCAGCATTTT.

In regard to this clone: The sample has other DNA sequences that encode this CDR3 too. This rearrangement joins TRBV6-5 to TRBJ2-7, with D perhaps TRBD2 (6 bases). Per the germline V gene, CDR1 is MNHEY and CDR2 is SVGAGI. The CDR3 loop spans 14 amino acids. Trimming removed 0 bases from V and 3 bases from J, with 9 bases in between. The DNA for the CDR3 is TGTGCCAGCAGTTACTCGGACGGGAGCTACGAGCAGTACTTC. This sequence encodes CASSYSDGSYEQYF.

For this clone: In the same sample, other DNA sequences code for this CDR3. V and J are TRBV4-1 and TRBJ1-5; possibly TRBD1 for D (5 bases). The CDR3 covers 14 residues. Between the trimmed V and J ends, which lost 4 bases and 3 bases, there was a span of 10 bases. The germline CDR1 and CDR2 sequences are MGHRA and YSYEKL. The CDR3 protein is CASSLDRNNQPQHF. The DNA for the CDR3 is TGCGCCAGCAGCCTCGACAGAAACAATCAGCCCCAGCATTTT.

With respect to this clone: The same CDR3 also results from other DNA sequences found in this sample. The chain links TRBV30 to TRBJ1-6; no reliable D call. Germline CDR1 GTSNPN, CDR2 SVGIG (reference sequence). V was pared by 2 bases and J by 4 bases, with 9 bases between. The CDR3 extends over 14 amino acids. Here the CDR3 DNA reads TGTGCCTGGAGTACAGAAAATTATAATTCACCCCTCCACTTT. It codes for CAWSTENYNSPLHF. Full variable domain (rest looked up from reference TRBV30 and TRBJ1-6): SQTIHQWPATLVQPVGSPLSLECTVEGTSNPNLYWYRQAAGRGLQLLFYSVGIGQISSEVPQNLSASRPQDRQFILSSKKLLLSDSGFYLCAWSTENYNSPLHFGNGTRLTVT.

The gene calls are TRBV21-1 and TRBJ2-7. TRBV21-1 is assigned pseudogene status. The CDR3 length is 22 residues. The CDR3 here is CASSKEGLRDGDERARDYEQYF. In DNA form, the CDR3 reads TGTGCCAGCAGCAAAGAAGGGTTACGGGATGGGGACGAGAGGGCCCGGGACTACGAGCAGTACTTC.

This chain connects TRBV19 to TRBJ2-7; D is unclear. V was trimmed by 8 bases and J by 2 bases, leaving 13 bases between them. The CDR3 consists of 13 residues. Germline V CDR1 and CDR2: LNHDA, SQIVND (reference sequence). The CDR3 region has the DNA TGTGCCAGTGCGGAGACGACGGCCTACGAGCAGTACTTC. Protein: CASAETTAYEQYF. Full variable domain (outside the CDR3, taken from reference TRBV19 and TRBJ2-7): DGGITQSPKYLFRKEGQNVTLSCEQNLNHDAMYWYRQDPGQGLRLIYYSQIVNDFQKGDIAEGYSVSREKKESFPLTVTSAQKNPTAFYLCASAETTAYEQYFGPGTRLTVT.

CDR3 sequence (DNA): TGTGCCAGCAGCCCGGGACTAGCGGCAACCTACGAGCAGTACTTC. Amino acid sequence: CASSPGLAATYEQYF. The chain uses TRBV7-6 and TRBJ2-7; 11 bases map to TRBD2. This CDR3 region has 15 residues. The germline V gene encodes CDR1 SGHVS and CDR2 FNYEAQ. Germline trimming cut 5 bases from V and 2 bases from J; bases unmatched to any gene: 5.

The chain links TRBV5-1 to TRBJ2-3; possibly TRBD1 for D (5 bases). CDR3 length: 13 residues. V was pared by 4 bases and J by 4 bases, with 10 bases between. The germline CDR1 and CDR2 sequences are SGHRS and YFSETQ. CDR3 residues: CASSESTADTQYF. CDR3 bases: TGCGCCAGCAGCGAGTCGACAGCAGATACGCAGTATTTT.

The chain has TRBV27 and TRBJ2-7, with 9 bases matching TRBD1. Germline assignment: CDR1 MNHEY and CDR2 SMNVEV (reference sequence). V dropped 6 bases and J dropped 1; count of bases not matched to a gene: 10. The length of the CDR3 is 16 residues. The CDR3 region has the DNA TGTGCCAGCAGCCCGGGGCGGGACAGGGCTTCCTACGAGCAGTACTTC. It encodes CASSPGRDRASYEQYF.

This clone was counted only a few times. The chain links TRBV5-4 to TRBJ1-2; D is unclear. Trimming cost V 4 bases and J 1 base, with 11 bases left between them. Per the germline V gene, CDR1 is SGHNT and CDR2 is YYREEE (reference sequence). CDR3 size: 14 residues. The CDR3 loop reads CASSGWTNNYGYTF. The CDR3 DNA sequence: TGTGCCAGCAGCGGATGGACGAATAACTATGGCTACACCTTC.

The rearrangement joins TRBV6-1 to TRBJ1-4, with D uncertain. The CDR3 length is 14 residues. V was trimmed by 4 bases and J by 0 bases, leaving 6 bases between them. Germline CDR1 reads MNHNS; CDR2 reads SASEGT. CDR3 nucleotide sequence: TGTGCCAGCAGTGTTGGGGCAACTAATGAAAAACTGTTTTTT. Encoded protein: CASSVGATNEKLFF.

The genes are TRBV7-8 and TRBJ2-5; TRBD2 agrees at 8 bases. Germline V gene data show CDR1 as SGHVS and CDR2 as FQNEAQ. This CDR3 region has 21 residues. The trim removed 5 bases at V and 2 bases at J, leaving 25 bases unmatched. CDR3 DNA sequence: TGTGCCAGCAGCCCCCAAGCGGCGGGGGGCCGGCAAGGGGGGAATCAAGAGACCCAGTACTTC. This sequence encodes CASSPQAAGGRQGGNQETQYF.

This clone was recorded only once. The chain uses TRBV6-1 and TRBJ1-2; a possible D gene is TRBD1 (5 bases). V lost 1 base and J 3 bases, leaving 15 bases between the germline ends. Germline assignment: CDR1 MNHNS and CDR2 SASEGT. The CDR3 runs 16 residues. CDR3 DNA: TGTGCCAGCAGTGAAGTCCCCAGGGTTGGCGACTATGGCTACACCTTC. Translated: CASSEVPRVGDYGYTF.